The rows below give T cell receptor beta chains drawn from one sample of a study of cytomegalovirus exposure and HLA in healthy donors. Assay used: immunoSEQ multiplex PCR; TCRdb lists only in-frame clones, some missing. The sample has about 140,000 clones, almost 80% seen once; the top ten hold just under 1%. Input material: PBMCs. The receptors shown here come from a man aged 18 to 35 in good health and CMV-seronegative. Each CDR3 is given with its conserved first and last residue. D genes are given only for firm matches. For some rows the clone size is stated as once, few or many, or as a class when expanded; others skip it.

J: TRBJ2-1; length: 15; D: TRBD2; V: TRBV5-1; size: -; DNA: TGCGCCAGCAGCTTACTAGCGGGGGGTTCCAATGAGCAGTTCTTC; CDR3: CASSLLAGGSNEQFF
J: TRBJ2-1; length: 12; D: -; V: TRBV30; size: -; DNA: TGTGCCTTCGCAGGGCGATACAATGAGCAGTTCTTC; CDR3: CAFAGRYNEQFF
J: TRBJ2-7; length: 11; D: -; V: TRBV7-9; size: -; DNA: TGTGCCAGCAGCTTTAGGGGCGAGCAGTACTTC; CDR3: CASSFRGEQYF
J: TRBJ2-7; length: 15; D: TRBD1; V: TRBV5-1; size: -; DNA: TGCGCCAGCAGCTTGGCCGGGACAGGGGAAAACGAGCAGTACTTC; CDR3: CASSLAGTGENEQYF
J: TRBJ2-7; length: 13; D: -; V: TRBV23-1; size: -; DNA: TGCGCCAGCAGTCCCCCGACGGGGTACGAGCAGTACTTC; CDR3: CASSPPTGYEQYF
J: TRBJ2-2; length: 15; D: -; V: TRBV25-1; size: -; DNA: TGTGCCAGCAGTAGGGCAGGGTCTCGGACCGGGGAGCTGTTTTTT; CDR3: CASSRAGSRTGELFF
J: TRBJ1-4; length: 12; D: -; V: TRBV5-1; size: -; DNA: TGCGCCAGCACCGAAGAAGGCGGAAAACTGTTTTTT; CDR3: CASTEEGGKLFF
J: TRBJ1-2; length: 13; D: -; V: TRBV5-1; size: -; DNA: TGCGCCAGCAGCTTGGGACAGAACTATGGCTACACCTTC; CDR3: CASSLGQNYGYTF
J: TRBJ1-5; length: 13; D: -; V: TRBV11-2; size: -; DNA: TGTGCCAGCAGCTGGGGCCCAAATCAGCCCCAGCATTTT; CDR3: CASSWGPNQPQHF
J: TRBJ1-1; length: 13; D: TRBD1; V: TRBV4-2; size: few; DNA: TGTGCCAGCAGCCGGGACAGGGGTTGTCGGGCTTTCTTT; CDR3: CASSRDRGCRAFF
J: TRBJ1-4; length: 15; D: -; V: TRBV7-9; size: -; DNA: TGTGCCAGCAGCTTTGCGGACACCACTAATGAAAAACTGTTTTTT; CDR3: CASSFADTTNEKLFF
J: TRBJ1-2; length: 14; D: TRBD1; V: TRBV6-6; size: few; DNA: TGTGCCAGCAGTTACTCGGACAGGGGCAATGGCTACACCTTC; CDR3: CASSYSDRGNGYTF
J: TRBJ2-1; length: 15; D: -; V: TRBV5-1; size: -; DNA: TGCGCCAGCAGCTTGGAGCCGGGGACTTACAATGAGCAGTTCTTC; CDR3: CASSLEPGTYNEQFF
J: TRBJ2-3; length: 16; D: TRBD2; V: TRBV19; size: once; DNA: TGTGCCAGTACTGGGACTAGCGGGGGGGACACAGATACGCAGTATTTT; CDR3: CASTGTSGGDTDTQYF
J: TRBJ2-7; length: 11; D: -; V: TRBV27; size: few; DNA: TGTGCCAGCAAGAGGGCCTACGAGCAGTACTTC; CDR3: CASKRAYEQYF